The 21 T cell receptor beta chains below come from one sample, sequenced in a study of blood T cell repertoires in COVID-19. Produced via immunoSEQ multiplex PCR; TCRdb's table is partial and in-frame only. The table lists 200,000 to 250,000 clones, around four fifths of them singletons. The sequenced material came from peripheral blood. Source of these receptors: a woman aged 50 to 65 with active or convalescent COVID-19.

The CDR3 sequence: CASSSEQGYNYGYTF. For the CDR3, the DNA is TGTGCCAGTAGTAGCGAACAGGGCTATAACTATGGCTACACCTTC. The rearrangement links TRBV19 to TRBJ1-2; the D gene is possibly TRBD1 (6 bases). The V gene's germline CDR1 is LNHDA and CDR2 SQIVND (reference sequence). The CDR3 is made up of 15 amino acids. V lost 4 bases to trimming and J lost 1 base, with 13 bases between them.

J is TRBJ2-2 and V is TRBV18; no definite D call. The CDR3 sequence is 18 residues long. CDR1 KGHSH and CDR2 LQKENI come from the germline V gene. V was clipped by 6 bases and J by 0 bases, with 20 bases between them. The CDR3: CASSPRLALETNTGELFF. As DNA, the CDR3 is TGTGCCAGCTCCCCCCGCCTCGCCTTGGAGACGAACACCGGGGAGCTGTTTTTT. Supplemented by reference TRBV18 and TRBJ2-2, the full variable domain reads NAGVMQNPRHLVRRRGQEARLRCSPMKGHSHVYWYRQLPEEGLKFMVYLQKENIIDESGMPKERFSAEFPKEGPSILRIQQVVRGDSAAYFCASSPRLALETNTGELFFGEGSRLTVL.

The genes are TRBV3-1 (or the pseudogene TRBV3-2) and TRBJ1-2, with D unresolved. CDR3 size: 12 residues. V was pared by 3 bases and J by 2 bases, with 4 bases between. Germline lookup yields CDR1 LGHDT and CDR2 YNNKEL (reference sequence). In DNA, the CDR3 is TGTGCCAGCAGCCATTCAAACTATGGCTACACCTTC. Its translation is CASSHSNYGYTF.

The V and J genes are TRBV6-4 and TRBJ2-1; TRBD2 matches at 7 bases. This CDR3 comprises 13 residues. After removal of 6 bases from V and 5 bases from J, the junction contained 4 bases not matched to a gene. Per germline, CDR1 MRHNA and CDR2 SNTAGT. The DNA of the CDR3 is TGTGCCAGCAGCGGGGGGACTCACAATGAGCAGTTCTTC. Translating it yields CASSGGTHNEQFF.

The chain joins TRBV18 to TRBJ1-1, with D possibly being TRBD1 (6 bases). Germline V gene lookup returns CDR1 KGHSH and CDR2 LQKENI. There are 13 residues in the CDR3. Trimming cost V 3 bases and J 7 bases, with 12 bases left between them. CDR3 in amino acids: CASSPYRDLEAFF. In DNA form, the CDR3 reads TGTGCCAGCTCACCCTACAGGGACCTTGAAGCTTTCTTT.

V gene TRBV6-6 combines with J gene TRBJ1-6; weak D call: TRBD1 (5 bases). V lost 0 bases to trimming and J lost 7 bases, with 7 bases between them. The CDR3 has 14 amino acids. Germline V gene data show CDR1 as MNHNY and CDR2 as SVGAGI (reference sequence). CDR3 coding DNA: TGTGCCAGCAGTTACTCTCAGGGAAATTCACCCCTCCACTTT. Translating it yields CASSYSQGNSPLHF.

V and J are TRBV9 and TRBJ2-3; no definite D call. The germline V gene encodes CDR1 SGDLS and CDR2 YYNGEE. This CDR3 has 14 amino acids. V lost 0 bases and J 1 base, leaving 6 bases between the germline ends. Written as DNA, the CDR3 is TGTGCCAGCAGCGTAGGCAGGCGCACAGATACGCAGTATTTT. It is translated as CASSVGRRTDTQYF.

The gene calls are TRBV28 and TRBJ2-5; D is possibly TRBD1 (6 bases). The CDR3 runs to 15 residues. Germline V gives CDR1 MDHEN, CDR2 SYDVKM. Between the trimmed V and J ends, which lost 2 bases and 3 bases, there was a span of 13 bases. The CDR3 sequence: CASSLLGGVKETQYF. DNA of the CDR3: TGTGCCAGCAGTTTACTAGGGGGAGTGAAAGAGACCCAGTACTTC.

In its sample, this clone was seen once. The genes are TRBV28 and TRBJ1-4; D not certain. V dropped 7 bases and J dropped 5 bases, with 8 bases sitting between them. The germline CDR1 and CDR2 sequences are MDHEN and SYDVKM. The length of the CDR3 is 12 residues. CDR3 coding DNA: TGTGCCAGCACCTGGCGGAATGAAAAACTGTTTTTT. Translated, it gives CASTWRNEKLFF.

V usage is TRBV28 and J usage is TRBJ1-1; tentative D call: TRBD1 (5 bases). This CDR3 is 15 amino acids long. Germline-derived CDR1 and CDR2 are MDHEN and SYDVKM. Trimming pared 7 bases from V and 1 base from J, leaving 16 bases between. The CDR3 bases are TGTGCCAGCATCATAGGCGACAGCTCGAACACTGAAGCTTTCTTT. This encodes CASIIGDSSNTEAFF.

The rearrangement joins TRBV5-6 to TRBJ1-5; D may be TRBD1 (5 bases). This CDR3 is 14 amino acids long. The germline V gene encodes CDR1 SGHDT and CDR2 YYEEEE. Trimming stripped 4 bases from V and 3 bases from J, with 11 bases between. CDR3 in DNA: TGTGCCAGCAGCGCCGGCAGGGTCAATCAGCCCCAGCATTTT. Residues: CASSAGRVNQPQHF.

This clone was seen a single time. This chain uses TRBV5-4 with TRBJ2-7; D uncertain. This CDR3 comprises 12 residues. Germline V gene lookup returns CDR1 SGHNT and CDR2 YYREEE (reference sequence). V was clipped by 1 base and J by 7 bases, with 9 bases between them. The CDR3 DNA is TGTGCCAGCAGCTTGTTGGGCCGGGAGCAGTACTTC. It is translated as CASSLLGREQYF.

This sequence joins TRBV7-6 and TRBJ1-6; 7 bases map to TRBD1. V shed 0 bases and J 0 bases; nucleotides not matched to a gene: 5. CDR1 is SGHVS, CDR2 FNYEAQ, per germline. The CDR3 spans 18 residues. CDR3 loop: CASSLAGGRSSYNSPLHF. CDR3 nucleotides: TGTGCCAGCAGCTTAGCAGGGGGCCGTAGCTCCTATAATTCACCCCTCCACTTT.

The rearrangement links TRBV10-3 to TRBJ1-1, with a tentative D call TRBD1 (5 bases). CDR1 is ENHRY, CDR2 SYGVKD, per germline. Trimming took off 6 bases at V and 0 bases at J, with 8 bases between the two ends. The CDR3 covers 13 residues. This CDR3 reads CAIRPTVNTEAFF. In DNA form, the CDR3 reads TGTGCCATCAGACCGACAGTGAACACTGAAGCTTTCTTT.

On this clone: This same CDR3 is encoded by further DNA sequences in the sample. The genes are TRBV5-1 and TRBJ2-5, with 16 positions matching TRBD2. The CDR3 totals 16 residues. The V gene end was trimmed by 4 bases and the J gene end by 2 bases; junction bases not matched to a gene: 2. Germline CDR1 reads SGHRS; CDR2 reads YFSETQ. The CDR3: CASSPGLAGGQETQYF. For the CDR3, the DNA is TGCGCCAGCAGCCCGGGACTAGCGGGGGGGCAAGAGACCCAGTACTTC.

This clone was counted once. The V gene is TRBV5-1, the J gene TRBJ1-1; no definite D call. V gave up 4 bases and J gave up 0 bases, with 4 bases separating them. The CDR3 is 12 residues long. The germline gives CDR1 SGHRS, CDR2 YFSETQ. As DNA, the CDR3 is TGCGCCAGCAGCCGTCTGAACACTGAAGCTTTCTTT. Its protein product is CASSRLNTEAFF.

The chain couples TRBV5-1 to TRBJ2-5; D may be TRBD2 (6 bases). The CDR3 extends over 16 amino acids. Trimming pared 0 bases from V and 3 bases from J, leaving 15 bases between. Germline V CDR1 and CDR2: SGHRS, YFSETQ. In DNA, the CDR3 is TGCGCCAGCAGCTTGGCCGGGGGTGGGAGCGAAGAGACCCAGTACTTC. Its translation: CASSLAGGGSEETQYF.

The chain uses TRBV19 and TRBJ1-5, with TRBD1 as a possible D gene (6 bases). The CDR3 totals 21 residues. Germline CDR1 LNHDA, CDR2 SQIVND (reference sequence). With 4 bases removed from V and 4 bases from J, the gap between germline ends came to 32 bases. The chain's CDR3 is CASSNPGGGTLVQIRNQPQHF. The CDR3 DNA follows: TGTGCCAGTAGTAACCCGGGGGGGGGCACATTAGTCCAAATTCGTAATCAGCCCCAGCATTTT.

The V gene is TRBV29-1, the J gene TRBJ2-3; maybe TRBD2 (5 bases). V was trimmed by 7 bases and J by 10 bases, leaving 12 bases between them. Germline values: CDR1 SQVTM, CDR2 ANQGSEA. The CDR3 consists of 10 residues. Here the CDR3 reads CSGYRGSQYF. The CDR3 DNA reads as TGCAGCGGCTACCGAGGGTCGCAGTATTTT.

The chain recombines TRBV5-1 with TRBJ1-2; 10 bases match TRBD1. The CDR3 is 16 residues long. The V gene's germline CDR1 is SGHRS and CDR2 YFSETQ. V lost 4 bases, J lost 1 base, and 7 bases stayed unmatched. In DNA form, the CDR3 reads TGCGCCAGCAGCGTTATAGGGACAGGGGTTAACTATGGCTACACCTTC. It specifies CASSVIGTGVNYGYTF.

The chain is built from TRBV3-1 (or the pseudogene TRBV3-2) and TRBJ2-1, with a weak D call TRBD2 (7 bases). Germline V CDR1 and CDR2: LGHDT, YNNKEL (reference sequence). V was clipped by 1 base and J by 4 bases, with 14 bases between them. The CDR3 extends over 16 amino acids. The CDR3 sequence: CASSQGGGAKYNEQFF. The CDR3 DNA reads TGTGCCAGCAGCCAAGGAGGGGGGGCGAAATACAATGAGCAGTTCTTC.